The 4 T cell receptor beta chains given below trace back to one sample, sequenced in a study of blood T cell repertoires in COVID-19. Sequencing was performed with immunoSEQ multiplex PCR; in TCRdb, only in-frame clones are kept and a portion is missing. The sample contains 410,000 or so clones, approximately 90% of which appear only once. Sequences were obtained from peripheral blood. The receptors come from a woman in her 30s with active or convalescent COVID-19.

The rearrangement links TRBV19 to TRBJ2-3, with TRBD1 matching over 8 bases. With V trimmed by 4 bases and J by 3 bases, 9 bases remained unmatched. There are 16 residues in the CDR3. CDR1 and CDR2 from the germline V gene are LNHDA and SQIVND (reference sequence). The DNA for the CDR3 is TGTGCCAGTAGTAATCCCGCAGGGGGCGTGACAGATACGCAGTATTTT. It encodes CASSNPAGGVTDTQYF.

The chain combines TRBV5-4 with TRBJ2-5; TRBD1 agrees at 9 bases. The V gene's germline CDR1 is SGHNT and CDR2 YYREEE (reference sequence). The CDR3 is 17 amino acids. V dropped 1 base and J dropped 5; count of bases not matched to a gene: 12. The chain's CDR3 is CASSLTGTGMDGETQYF. CDR3 sequence (DNA): TGTGCCAGCAGCTTGACCGGGACAGGGATGGATGGGGAGACCCAGTACTTC. Full variable domain (remainder filled in from reference TRBV5-4 and TRBJ2-5): ETGVTQSPTHLIKTRGQQVTLRCSSQSGHNTVSWYQQALGQGPQFIFQYYREEENGRGNFPPRFSGLQFPNYSSELNVNALELDDSALYLCASSLTGTGMDGETQYFGPGTRLLVL.

The chain links TRBV6-5 to TRBJ2-5, with D perhaps matching TRBD1 (6 bases). The V gene's germline CDR1 is MNHEY and CDR2 SVGAGI. V was clipped by 6 bases and J by 5 bases, with 16 bases between them. The CDR3 runs 14 residues. The CDR3, as DNA: TGTGCCAGCAGCGCCGGCAGGGGTCAGGAGACCCAGTACTTC. This encodes CASSAGRGQETQYF.

This chain connects TRBV29-1 to TRBJ1-1; 7 bases agree with TRBD1. This CDR3 has 11 amino acids. The germline V gene has CDR1 SQVTM and CDR2 ANQGSEA. Trimming at V came to 7 bases and at J to 5 bases, leaving 4 bases not matched to a gene. This chain's CDR3 is CSARQGTEAFF. CDR3 in DNA: TGCAGCGCCCGACAGGGTACTGAAGCTTTCTTT.